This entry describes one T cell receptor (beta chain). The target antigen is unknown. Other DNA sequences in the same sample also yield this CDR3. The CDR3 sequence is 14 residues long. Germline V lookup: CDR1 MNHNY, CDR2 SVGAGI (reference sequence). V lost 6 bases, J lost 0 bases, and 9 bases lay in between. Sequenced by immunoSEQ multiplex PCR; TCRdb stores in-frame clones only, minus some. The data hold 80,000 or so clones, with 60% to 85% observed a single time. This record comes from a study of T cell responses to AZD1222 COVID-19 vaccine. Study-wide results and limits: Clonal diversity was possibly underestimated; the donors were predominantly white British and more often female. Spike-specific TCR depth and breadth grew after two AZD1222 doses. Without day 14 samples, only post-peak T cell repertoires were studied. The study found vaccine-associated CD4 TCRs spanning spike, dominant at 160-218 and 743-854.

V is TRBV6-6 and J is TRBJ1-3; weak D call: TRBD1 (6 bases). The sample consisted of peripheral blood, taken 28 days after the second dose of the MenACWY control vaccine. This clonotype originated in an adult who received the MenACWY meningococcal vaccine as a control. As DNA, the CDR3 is TGTGCCAGCAGGGACAGCAACTCTGGAAACACCATATATTTT. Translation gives CASRDSNSGNTIYF.